This TCR beta chain was recovered during a study of PD-1 blockade in classical Hodgkin lymphoma. Notes on the study in general: While CD8+ TCR diversity did not rise significantly by C4D1, CD4+ TCR diversity did.

Notes on this clone: No antigen is known for it.

Germline-derived CDR1 and CDR2 are SEHNR and FQNEAQ (reference sequence). Losses at the gene ends were 4 bases for V and 4 bases for J; bases not matched to a gene: 5. This CDR3 contains 15 residues. Time point in this sample: cycle 4 day 1 (C4D1), after five to seven weeks of nivolumab. In every patient, relapse followed autologous stem cell transplantation, while exposure to brentuximab vedotin differed. Purified CD4+ T cells were obtained from thawed PBMCs through magnetic negative selection. Best response was recorded as complete response, partial response or progressive disease. The method was immunoSEQ multiplex PCR; TCRdb's version includes in-frame clones alone and lacks a portion of them. The data hold roughly 30,000 clones, with 70% to 85% observed a single time.

The V and J genes are TRBV7-9 and TRBJ2-3; 10 nucleotides line up with TRBD2. This clonotype was obtained from a human donor with classical Hodgkin lymphoma. The sample in question was CD4+ T cells from blood, obtained before the fourth cycle of nivolumab. CDR3 sequence (DNA): TGTGCCAGCAGCTCCCAGCGGGGGGGCTCAGATACGCAGTATTTT. This codes for CASSSQRGGSDTQYF. Supplemented by reference TRBV7-9 and TRBJ2-3, the full variable domain reads DTGVSQNPRHKITKRGQNVTFRCDPISEHNRLYWYRQTLGQGPEFLTYFQNEAQLEKSRLLSDRFSAERPKGSFSTLEIQRTEQGDSAMYLCASSSQRGGSDTQYFGPGTRLTVL.